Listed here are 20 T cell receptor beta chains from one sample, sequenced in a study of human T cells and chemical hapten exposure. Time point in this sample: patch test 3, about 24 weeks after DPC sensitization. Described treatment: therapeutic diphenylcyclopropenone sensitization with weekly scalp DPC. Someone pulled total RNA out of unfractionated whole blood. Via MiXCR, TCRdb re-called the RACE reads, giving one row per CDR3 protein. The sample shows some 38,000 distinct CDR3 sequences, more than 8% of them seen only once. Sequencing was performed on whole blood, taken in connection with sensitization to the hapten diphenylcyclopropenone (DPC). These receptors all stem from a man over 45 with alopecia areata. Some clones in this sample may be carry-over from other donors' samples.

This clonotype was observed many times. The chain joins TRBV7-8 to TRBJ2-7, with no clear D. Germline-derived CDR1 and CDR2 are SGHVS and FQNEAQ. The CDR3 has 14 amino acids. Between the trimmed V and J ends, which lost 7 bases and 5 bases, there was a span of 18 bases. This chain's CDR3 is CASIPSSSGDEQYF. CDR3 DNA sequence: TGTGCCAGCATCCCGAGTAGTTCGGGCGACGAGCAGTACTTC.

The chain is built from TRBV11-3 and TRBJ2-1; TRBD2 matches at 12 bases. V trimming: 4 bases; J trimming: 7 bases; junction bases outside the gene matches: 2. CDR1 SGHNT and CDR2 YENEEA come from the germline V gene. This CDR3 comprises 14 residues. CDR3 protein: CASSSSGGANEQFF. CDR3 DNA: TGTGCCAGCAGCTCTAGCGGGGGGGCGAATGAGCAGTTCTTC.

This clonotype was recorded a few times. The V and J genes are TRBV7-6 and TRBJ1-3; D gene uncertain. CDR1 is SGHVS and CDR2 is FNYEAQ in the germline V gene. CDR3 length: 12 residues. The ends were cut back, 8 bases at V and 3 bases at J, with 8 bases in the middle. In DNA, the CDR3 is TGTGCCAGCGGAGGAGGTGGAAACACCATATATTTT. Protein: CASGGGGNTIYF.

CDR3 DNA sequence: TGTGCCAGCAGTTTAGGAACCGAGTATAATTCACCCCTCCACTTT. It encodes CASSLGTEYNSPLHF. The chain carries TRBV12-3 or TRBV12-4 and TRBJ1-6, with D unresolved. V lost 1 base and J 4 bases, leaving 8 bases between the germline ends. The CDR3 is 15 amino acids.

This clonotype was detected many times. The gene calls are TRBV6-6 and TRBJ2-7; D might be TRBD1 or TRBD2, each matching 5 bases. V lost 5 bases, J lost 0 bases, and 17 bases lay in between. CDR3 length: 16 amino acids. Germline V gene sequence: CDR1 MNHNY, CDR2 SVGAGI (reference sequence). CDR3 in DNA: TGTGCCAGCAGTCAAACCGGGACGCCAAGCTCCTACGAGCAGTACTTC. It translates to CASSQTGTPSSYEQYF.

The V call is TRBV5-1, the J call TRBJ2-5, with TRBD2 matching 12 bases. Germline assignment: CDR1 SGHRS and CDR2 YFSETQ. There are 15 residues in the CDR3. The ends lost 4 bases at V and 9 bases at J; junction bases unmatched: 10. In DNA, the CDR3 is TGCGCCAGCAGCCTACTAGCGGGAGGCGAGGAGTCCCAGTACTTC. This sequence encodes CASSLLAGGEESQYF.

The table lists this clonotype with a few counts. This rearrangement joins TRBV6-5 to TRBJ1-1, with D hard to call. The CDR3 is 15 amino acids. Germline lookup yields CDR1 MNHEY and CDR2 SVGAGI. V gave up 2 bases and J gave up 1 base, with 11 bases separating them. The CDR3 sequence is CASSYRRPTNTEAFF. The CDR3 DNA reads TGTGCCAGCAGTTACAGAAGACCTACGAACACTGAAGCTTTCTTT.

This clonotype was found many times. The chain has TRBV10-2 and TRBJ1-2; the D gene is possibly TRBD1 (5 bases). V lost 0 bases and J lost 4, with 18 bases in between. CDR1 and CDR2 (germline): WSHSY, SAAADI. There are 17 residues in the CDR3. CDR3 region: CASSESTIGAGGYGYTF. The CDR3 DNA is TGCGCCAGCAGTGAGTCGACTATCGGCGCGGGGGGCTATGGCTACACCTTC.

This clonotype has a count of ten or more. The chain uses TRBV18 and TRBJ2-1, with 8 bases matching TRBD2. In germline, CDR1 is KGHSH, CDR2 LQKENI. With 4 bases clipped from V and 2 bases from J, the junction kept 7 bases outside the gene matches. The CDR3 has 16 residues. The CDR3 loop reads CASSLSTSATYNEQFF. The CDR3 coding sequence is TGTGCCAGCTCACTCTCGACTAGCGCCACCTACAATGAGCAGTTCTTC.

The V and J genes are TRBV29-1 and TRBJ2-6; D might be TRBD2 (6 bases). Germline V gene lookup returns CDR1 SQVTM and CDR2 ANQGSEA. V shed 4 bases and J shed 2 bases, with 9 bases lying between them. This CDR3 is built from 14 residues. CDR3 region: CSVVGGTGANVLTF. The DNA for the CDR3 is TGCAGCGTTGTAGGAGGGACTGGGGCCAACGTCCTGACTTTC.

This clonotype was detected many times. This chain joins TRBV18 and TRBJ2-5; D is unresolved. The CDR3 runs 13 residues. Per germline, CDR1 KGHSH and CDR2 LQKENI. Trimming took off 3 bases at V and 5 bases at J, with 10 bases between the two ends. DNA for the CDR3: TGTGCCAGCTCACCGGGCATTGAGGAGACCCAGTACTTC. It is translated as CASSPGIEETQYF.

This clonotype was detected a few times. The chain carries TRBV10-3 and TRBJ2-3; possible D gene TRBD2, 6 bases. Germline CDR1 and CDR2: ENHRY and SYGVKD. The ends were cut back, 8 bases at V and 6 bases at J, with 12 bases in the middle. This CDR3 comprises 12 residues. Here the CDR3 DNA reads TGTGCCATCGGGAGGCTTGGGGATACGCAGTATTTT. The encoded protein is CAIGRLGDTQYF.

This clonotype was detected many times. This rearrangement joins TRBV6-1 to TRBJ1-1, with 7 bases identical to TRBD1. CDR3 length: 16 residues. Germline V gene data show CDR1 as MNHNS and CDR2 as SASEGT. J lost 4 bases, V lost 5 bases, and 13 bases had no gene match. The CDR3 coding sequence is TGTGCCAGCAGTCCCCCCGGGACAGAGTTTTTCACTGAAGCTTTCTTT. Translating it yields CASSPPGTEFFTEAFF.

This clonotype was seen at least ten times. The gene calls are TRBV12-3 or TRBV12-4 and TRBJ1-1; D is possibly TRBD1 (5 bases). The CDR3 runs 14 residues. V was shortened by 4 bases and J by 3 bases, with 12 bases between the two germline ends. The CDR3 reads CASSSQGGDTEAFF. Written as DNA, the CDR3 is TGTGCCAGCAGTTCCCAGGGAGGAGACACTGAAGCTTTCTTT.

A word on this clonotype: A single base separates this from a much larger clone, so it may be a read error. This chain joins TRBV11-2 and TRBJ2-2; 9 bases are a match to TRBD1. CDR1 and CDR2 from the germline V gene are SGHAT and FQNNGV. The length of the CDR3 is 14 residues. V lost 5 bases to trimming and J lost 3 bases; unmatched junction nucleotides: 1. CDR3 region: CASSRTGDTGELFF. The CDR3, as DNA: TGTGCCAGCAGCCGGACAGGGGACACCGGGGAGCTGTTTTTT.

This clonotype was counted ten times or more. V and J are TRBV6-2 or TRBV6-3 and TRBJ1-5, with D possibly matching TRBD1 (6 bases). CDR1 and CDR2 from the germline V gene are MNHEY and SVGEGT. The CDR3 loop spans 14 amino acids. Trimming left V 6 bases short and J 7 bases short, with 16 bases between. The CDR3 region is CASSSRGGGQPQHF. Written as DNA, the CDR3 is TGTGCCAGCAGCTCCAGGGGAGGCGGACAGCCCCAGCATTTT.

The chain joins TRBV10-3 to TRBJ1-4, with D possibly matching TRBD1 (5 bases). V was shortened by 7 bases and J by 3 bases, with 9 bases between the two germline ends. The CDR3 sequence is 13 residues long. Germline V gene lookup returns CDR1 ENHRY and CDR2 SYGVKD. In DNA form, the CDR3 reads TGTGCCATCATGGGGGAGGCTAATGAAAAACTGTTTTTT. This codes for CAIMGEANEKLFF.

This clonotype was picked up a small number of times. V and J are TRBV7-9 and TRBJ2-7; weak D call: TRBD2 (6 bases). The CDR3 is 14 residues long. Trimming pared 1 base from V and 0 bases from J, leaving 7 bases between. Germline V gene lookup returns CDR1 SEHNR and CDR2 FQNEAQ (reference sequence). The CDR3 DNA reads TGTGCCAGCAGCTTAGGCGGGGTCTCCTACGAGCAGTACTTC. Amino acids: CASSLGGVSYEQYF.

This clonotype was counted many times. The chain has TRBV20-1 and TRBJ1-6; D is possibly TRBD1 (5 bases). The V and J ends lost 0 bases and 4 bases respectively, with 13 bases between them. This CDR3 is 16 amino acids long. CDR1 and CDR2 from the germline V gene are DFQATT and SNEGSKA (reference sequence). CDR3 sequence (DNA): TGCAGTGCTAGAGATCGTGGGAGGACATATAATTCACCCCTCCACTTT. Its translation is CSARDRGRTYNSPLHF.

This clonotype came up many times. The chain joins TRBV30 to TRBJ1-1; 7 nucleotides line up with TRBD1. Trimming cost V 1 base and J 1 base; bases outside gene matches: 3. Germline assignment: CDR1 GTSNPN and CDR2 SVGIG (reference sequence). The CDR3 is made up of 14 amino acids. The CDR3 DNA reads TGTGCCTGGAGTGGTGACAGGGCGAACACTGAAGCTTTCTTT. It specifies CAWSGDRANTEAFF.